This TCR beta chain was sequenced during a study of prognosis after radiotherapy for stage I lung cancer. CDR3 size: 13 residues. Per the germline V gene, CDR1 is MRHNA and CDR2 is SNTAGT. Trimming cost V 3 bases and J 2 bases, with 4 bases left between them. Genomic DNA provided the template from which TCR beta CDR3 was amplified by two-round multiplex PCR. Primers (each specific to one TRBV or TRBJ gene) were used in first-round PCR. TCRdb re-derived calls from the multiplex PCR reads in MiXCR, one entry per CDR3 protein. This table holds 22,000 or so distinct CDR3 sequences, roughly 43% found once.

The V gene is TRBV6-4, the J gene TRBJ2-2, with D unresolved. The material sequenced was PBMCs, taken before or after stereotactic body radiation therapy (not recorded which). The receptor was derived from a donor at least 50 years old with non-small cell lung cancer. The CDR3 loop is CASSEDNTGELFF. The CDR3 DNA follows: TGTGCCAGCAGTGAAGACAACACCGGGGAGCTGTTTTTT.